This TCR beta chain was found in a study of cytomegalovirus exposure and HLA in healthy donors. Researchers ran the PCR with 60 Vbeta and 13 Jbeta primers. TCRdb's copy holds only in-frame clones and misses some; the assay was immunoSEQ multiplex PCR. Seen here are some 190,000 clones, 75% to 90% observed once, and the top ten hold 0.31%. The study sampled nominally healthy donors, though unrecorded immune exposures were likely. The study's findings and limits: The authors excluded some V segments, including TRBV6-2 and TRBV6-3, as indistinguishable. The study labeled 150 or so TCR beta chains cytomegalovirus-associated. Reported findings show TCR beta sequences accurately forecast HLA-A and HLA-B alleles in most subjects.

This clone was recorded a few times. Its target is not known. Germline lookup yields CDR1 SGHTA and CDR2 FQGNSA. Trimming left V 2 bases short and J 4 bases short, with 10 bases between. CDR3 length: 14 amino acids. The sequencing sample was made of PBMCs. This sequence originates from a woman aged 30 to 39 in good health and CMV-seronegative. J is TRBJ2-3 and V is TRBV7-2; no clear D gene. CDR3 sequence (DNA): TGTGCCAGCAGCTTATCGGTACGGGCAGATACGCAGTATTTT. Protein sequence: CASSLSVRADTQYF.